The 2 T cell receptor beta chains presented below share a single source sample, sequenced in a study of blood T cells in healthy people across ages. A second about 7 to 11 cycle PCR used barcoded and J-beta primers. TCRdb reanalysed the 5' RACE reads using MiXCR and keeps one entry per CDR3 protein. The data hold about 670,000 distinct CDR3 sequences, with 52% observed a single time. The specimen sequenced was blood. The receptor source for this set is an elderly woman in good health.

The chain recombines TRBV7-2 with TRBJ2-2; D gene unclear. Deletions cut 2 bases from V and 5 bases from J, with 9 bases between. This CDR3 has 14 residues. Germline CDR1 SGHTA, CDR2 FQGNSA. CDR3 in amino acids: CASSLFPGTGELFF. The CDR3 region has the DNA TGTGCCAGCAGCTTATTTCCCGGAACCGGGGAGCTGTTTTTT.

Many counts were recorded for this clonotype. A read error may produce the germline difference seen at one junction end. The J gene is TRBJ2-5, the V gene TRBV7-7; D remains ambiguous. The CDR3 length is 13 residues. Germline CDR1 and CDR2: SSHAT and FNYEAQ (reference sequence). In nucleotides, the CDR3 is TGTGCTAGCAGCCCCGGTGCACAAGAGACCCAGTACTTC. Translating gives CASSPGAQETQYF.